These T cell receptor beta chains were read from a single sample in a study of blood T cell repertoires in COVID-19. The method was immunoSEQ multiplex PCR; TCRdb's version includes in-frame clones alone and lacks a portion of them. The sample has about 210,000 clones, around 89% seen once. Source material: peripheral blood. The receptors come from a man between 70 and 80 years old with acute or convalescent COVID-19. CDR3s include the opening cysteine and the closing phenylalanine or tryptophan. For some rows the clone size is stated as once, few or many, or as a class when expanded; others skip it.

v_gene: TRBV6-4
abundance: once
j_gene: TRBJ2-1
CDR3aa: CASSLQGASNNEQFF

v_gene: TRBV5-1
abundance: -
j_gene: TRBJ2-7
CDR3aa: CASSLDRSSYEQYF

v_gene: TRBV6-6
abundance: -
j_gene: TRBJ2-2
CDR3aa: CASSYQGSTTGELFF

v_gene: TRBV21-1
abundance: -
j_gene: TRBJ2-7
CDR3aa: CASSSDREDEQYF

v_gene: TRBV27
abundance: -
j_gene: TRBJ2-1
CDR3aa: CASSPLGAGSYNEQFF

v_gene: TRBV27
abundance: once
j_gene: TRBJ2-3
CDR3aa: CASSFRLAGGLTDTQYF

v_gene: TRBV7-6
abundance: -
j_gene: TRBJ2-1
CDR3aa: CASSWTSGAGEQFF

v_gene: TRBV4-1
abundance: -
j_gene: TRBJ2-3
CDR3aa: CASSHPIADTQYF

v_gene: TRBV7-9
abundance: -
j_gene: TRBJ1-2
CDR3aa: CASSAGTAYGYTF

v_gene: TRBV7-2
abundance: -
j_gene: TRBJ2-7
CDR3aa: CASSSLAGEQYF

v_gene: TRBV5-1
abundance: -
j_gene: TRBJ1-1
CDR3aa: CASSLVSTGVPEAFF

v_gene: TRBV5-6
abundance: -
j_gene: TRBJ1-2
CDR3aa: CASSEGPRGAGGYTF

v_gene: TRBV3-1/TRBV3-2
abundance: -
j_gene: TRBJ2-6
CDR3aa: CASSQTSGRASGANVLTF

v_gene: TRBV29-1
abundance: -
j_gene: TRBJ2-1
CDR3aa: CSVEEGTSGRYYNEQFF

v_gene: TRBV9
abundance: -
j_gene: TRBJ2-7
CDR3aa: CASPQKLSSYEQYF

v_gene: TRBV7-9
abundance: few
j_gene: TRBJ2-1
CDR3aa: CASSSGAGGYGNEQFF

v_gene: TRBV15
abundance: once
j_gene: TRBJ1-1
CDR3aa: CATSREQGGTEAFF

v_gene: TRBV19
abundance: -
j_gene: TRBJ1-2
CDR3aa: CASSPPGLENYGYTF